This TCR beta chain was sequenced for a study of blood T cell repertoires in COVID-19. Germline V gene sequence: CDR1 SGHDT, CDR2 YYEEEE. The CDR3 length is 15 residues. The junction had 3 bases not matched to a gene; V was cut back by 2 bases and J by 7 bases. This clone was seen more than once but under ten times. Assay: immunoSEQ multiplex PCR; the TCRdb copy retains only in-frame clones and omits some. The data contain fewer than 700,000 clones, less than 90% of them singletons. Material: peripheral blood. The gene calls are TRBV5-6 and TRBJ2-2; 12 bases align to TRBD1. This TCR was recovered from a woman between 45 and 65 years old with COVID-19, enrolled during active disease. CDR3 in DNA: TGTGCCAGCAGCTTTGGGACAGGGGGCTACGGGGAGCTGTTTTTT. Amino acid sequence: CASSFGTGGYGELFF.